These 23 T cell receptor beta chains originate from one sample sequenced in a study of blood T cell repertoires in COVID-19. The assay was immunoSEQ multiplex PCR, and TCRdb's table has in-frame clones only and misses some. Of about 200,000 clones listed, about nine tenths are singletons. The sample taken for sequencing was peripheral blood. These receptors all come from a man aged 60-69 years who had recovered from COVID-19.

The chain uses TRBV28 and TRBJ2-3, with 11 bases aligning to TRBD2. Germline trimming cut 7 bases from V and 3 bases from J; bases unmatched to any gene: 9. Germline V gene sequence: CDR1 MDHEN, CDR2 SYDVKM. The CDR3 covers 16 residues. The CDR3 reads CASIPLLAGGTDTQYF. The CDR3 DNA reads TGTGCCAGCATTCCCCTTTTAGCGGGAGGGACAGATACGCAGTATTTT.

The CDR3, as DNA: TGTGCCAGCAGCTTAGACTACTCCTACAATGAGCAGTTCTTC. Amino acids: CASSLDYSYNEQFF. This chain links TRBV7-2 with TRBJ2-1; no definite D call. This CDR3 has 14 amino acids. In germline, CDR1 is SGHTA, CDR2 FQGNSA. V dropped 1 base and J dropped 0 bases, with 4 bases sitting between them.

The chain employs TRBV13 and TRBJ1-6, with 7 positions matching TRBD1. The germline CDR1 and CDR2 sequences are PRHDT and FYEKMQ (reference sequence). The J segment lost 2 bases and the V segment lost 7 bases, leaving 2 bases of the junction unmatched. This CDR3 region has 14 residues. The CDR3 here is CASTTGAYNSPLHF. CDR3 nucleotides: TGTGCCAGCACCACAGGGGCCTATAATTCACCCCTCCACTTT.

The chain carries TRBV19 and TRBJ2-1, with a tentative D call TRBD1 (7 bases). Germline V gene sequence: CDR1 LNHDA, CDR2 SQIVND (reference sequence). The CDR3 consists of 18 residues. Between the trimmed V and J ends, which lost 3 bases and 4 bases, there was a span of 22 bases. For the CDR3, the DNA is TGTGCCAGTAGTATTTGGGGGGCAGGGACAGTAAATTACAATGAGCAGTTCTTC. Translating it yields CASSIWGAGTVNYNEQFF.

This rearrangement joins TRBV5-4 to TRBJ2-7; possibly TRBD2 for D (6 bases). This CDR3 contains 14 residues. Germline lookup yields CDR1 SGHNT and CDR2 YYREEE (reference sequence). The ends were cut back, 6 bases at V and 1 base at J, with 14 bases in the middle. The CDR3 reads CASTKPGLSYEQYF. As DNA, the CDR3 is TGTGCCAGCACCAAACCGGGACTGTCCTACGAGCAGTACTTC.

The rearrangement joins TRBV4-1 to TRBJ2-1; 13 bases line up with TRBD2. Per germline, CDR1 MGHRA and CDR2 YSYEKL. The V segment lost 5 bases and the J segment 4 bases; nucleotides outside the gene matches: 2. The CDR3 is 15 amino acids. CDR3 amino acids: CASSSGLAGYNEQFF. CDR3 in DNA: TGCGCCAGCAGCTCGGGACTAGCGGGGTACAATGAGCAGTTCTTC.

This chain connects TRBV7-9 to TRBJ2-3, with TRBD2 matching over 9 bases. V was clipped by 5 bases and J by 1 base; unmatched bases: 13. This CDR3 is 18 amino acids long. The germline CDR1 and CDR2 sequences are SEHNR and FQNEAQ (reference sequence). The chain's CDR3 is CASSRNAGGRLGTDTQYF. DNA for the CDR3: TGTGCCAGCAGCCGAAATGCGGGGGGGCGGTTGGGCACAGATACGCAGTATTTT.

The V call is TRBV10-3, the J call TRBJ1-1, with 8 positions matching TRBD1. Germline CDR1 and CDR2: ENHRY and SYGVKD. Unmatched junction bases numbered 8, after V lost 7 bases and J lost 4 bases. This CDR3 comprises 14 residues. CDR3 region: CAITSDRGVTEAFF. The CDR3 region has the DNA TGTGCCATCACCTCAGACAGGGGAGTCACTGAAGCTTTCTTT.

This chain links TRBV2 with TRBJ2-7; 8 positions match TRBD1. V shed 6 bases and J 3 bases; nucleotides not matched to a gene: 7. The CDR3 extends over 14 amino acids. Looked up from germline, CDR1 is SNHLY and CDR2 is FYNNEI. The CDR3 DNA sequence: TGTGCCAGCAGCCCCCGGACAGGGTTCTACGAGCAGTACTTC. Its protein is CASSPRTGFYEQYF.

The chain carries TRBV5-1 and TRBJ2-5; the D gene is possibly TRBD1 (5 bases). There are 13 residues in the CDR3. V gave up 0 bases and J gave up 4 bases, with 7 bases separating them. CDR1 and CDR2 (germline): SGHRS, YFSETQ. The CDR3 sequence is CASSLEGSETQYF. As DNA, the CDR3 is TGCGCCAGCAGCTTGGAGGGGTCAGAGACCCAGTACTTC.

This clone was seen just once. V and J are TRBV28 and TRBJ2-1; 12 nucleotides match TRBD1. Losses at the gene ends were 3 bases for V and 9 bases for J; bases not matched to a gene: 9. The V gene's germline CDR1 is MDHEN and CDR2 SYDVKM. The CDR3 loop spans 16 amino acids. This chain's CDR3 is CASSFPGTGGLGEQFF. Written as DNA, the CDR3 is TGTGCCAGCAGTTTCCCCGGGACAGGGGGCCTAGGTGAGCAGTTCTTC.

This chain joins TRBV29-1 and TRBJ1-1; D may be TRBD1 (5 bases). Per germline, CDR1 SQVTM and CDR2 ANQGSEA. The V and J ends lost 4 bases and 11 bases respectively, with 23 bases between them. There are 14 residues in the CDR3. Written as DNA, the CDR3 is TGCAGCGTTGGGGGGACTTCCCGCGACCATGGTGCTTTCTTT. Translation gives CSVGGTSRDHGAFF.

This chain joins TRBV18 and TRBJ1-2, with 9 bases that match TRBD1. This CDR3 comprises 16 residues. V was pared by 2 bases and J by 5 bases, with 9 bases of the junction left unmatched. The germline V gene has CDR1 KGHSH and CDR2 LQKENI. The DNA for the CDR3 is TGTGCCAGCTCACCAGCCGACAGGGGGATCGGTTATGGCTACACCTTC. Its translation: CASSPADRGIGYGYTF. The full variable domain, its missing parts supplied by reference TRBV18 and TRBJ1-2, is NAGVMQNPRHLVRRRGQEARLRCSPMKGHSHVYWYRQLPEEGLKFMVYLQKENIIDESGMPKERFSAEFPKEGPSILRIQQVVRGDSAAYFCASSPADRGIGYGYTFGSGTRLTVV.

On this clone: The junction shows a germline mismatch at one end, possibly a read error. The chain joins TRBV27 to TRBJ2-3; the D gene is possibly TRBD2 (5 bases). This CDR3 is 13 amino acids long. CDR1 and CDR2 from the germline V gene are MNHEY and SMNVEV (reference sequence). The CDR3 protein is CASSSRLADTQYF. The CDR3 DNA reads TGTGCCAGCAGTTCCCGCCTAGCAGACACGCAGTATTTT.

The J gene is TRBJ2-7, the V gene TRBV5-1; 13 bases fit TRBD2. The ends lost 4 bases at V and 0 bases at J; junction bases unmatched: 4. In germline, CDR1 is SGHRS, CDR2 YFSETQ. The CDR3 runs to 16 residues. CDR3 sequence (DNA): TGCGCCAGCAGCCCTTGGACTAGCGGGAGCTCCTACGAGCAGTACTTC. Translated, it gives CASSPWTSGSSYEQYF. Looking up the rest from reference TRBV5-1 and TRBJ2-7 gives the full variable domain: KAGVTQTPRYLIKTRGQQVTLSCSPISGHRSVSWYQQTPGQGLQFLFEYFSETQRNKGNFPGRFSGRQFSNSRSEMNVSTLELGDSALYLCASSPWTSGSSYEQYFGPGTRLTVT.

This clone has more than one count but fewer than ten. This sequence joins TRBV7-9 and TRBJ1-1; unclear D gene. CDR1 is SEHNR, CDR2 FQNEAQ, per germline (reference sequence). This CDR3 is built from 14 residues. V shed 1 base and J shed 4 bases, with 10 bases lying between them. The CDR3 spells CASSLGLTSTEAFF. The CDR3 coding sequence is TGTGCCAGCAGCTTAGGGTTAACGAGCACTGAAGCTTTCTTT.

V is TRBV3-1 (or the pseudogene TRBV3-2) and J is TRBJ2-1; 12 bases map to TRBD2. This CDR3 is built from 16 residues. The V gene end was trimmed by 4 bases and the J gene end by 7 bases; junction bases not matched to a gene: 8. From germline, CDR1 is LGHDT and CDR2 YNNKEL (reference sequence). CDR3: CASSLKTTSGGNEQFF. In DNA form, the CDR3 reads TGTGCCAGCAGCCTGAAGACCACTAGCGGGGGGAATGAGCAGTTCTTC.

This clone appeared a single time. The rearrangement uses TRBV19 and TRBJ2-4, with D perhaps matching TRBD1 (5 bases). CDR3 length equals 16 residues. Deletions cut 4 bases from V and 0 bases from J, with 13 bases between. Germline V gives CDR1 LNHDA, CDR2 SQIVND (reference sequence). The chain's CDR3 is CASSTPTVLAKNIQYF. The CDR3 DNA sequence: TGTGCCAGTAGTACCCCGACAGTACTAGCCAAAAACATTCAGTACTTC.

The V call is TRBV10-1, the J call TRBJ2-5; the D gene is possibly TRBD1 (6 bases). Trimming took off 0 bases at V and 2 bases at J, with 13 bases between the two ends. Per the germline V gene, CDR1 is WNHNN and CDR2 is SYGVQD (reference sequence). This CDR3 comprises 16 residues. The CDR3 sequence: CASSESDRSRQETQYF. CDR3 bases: TGCGCCAGCAGTGAGTCCGACAGGTCAAGGCAAGAGACCCAGTACTTC.

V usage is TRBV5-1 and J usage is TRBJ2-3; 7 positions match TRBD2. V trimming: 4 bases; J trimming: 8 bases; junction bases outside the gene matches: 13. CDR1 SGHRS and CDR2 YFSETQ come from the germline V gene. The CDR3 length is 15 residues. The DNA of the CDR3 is TGCGCCAGCAGCCTGCCTGGAGCGGGACGAGTTACGCAGTATTTT. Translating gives CASSLPGAGRVTQYF.

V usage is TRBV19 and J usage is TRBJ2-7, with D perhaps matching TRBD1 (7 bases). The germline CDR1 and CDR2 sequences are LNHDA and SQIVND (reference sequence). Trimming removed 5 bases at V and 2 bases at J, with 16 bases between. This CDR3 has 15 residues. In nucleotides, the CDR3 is TGTGCCAGTAGTCGGTCAGGGGGGAAGACCTACGAGCAGTACTTC. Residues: CASSRSGGKTYEQYF.

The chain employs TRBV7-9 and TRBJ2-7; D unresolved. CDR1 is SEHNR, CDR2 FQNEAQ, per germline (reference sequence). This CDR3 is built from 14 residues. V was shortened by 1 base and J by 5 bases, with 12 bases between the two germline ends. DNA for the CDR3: TGTGCCAGCAGCTTAGTGGGCCCTGGTAACGAGCAGTACTTC. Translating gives CASSLVGPGNEQYF.

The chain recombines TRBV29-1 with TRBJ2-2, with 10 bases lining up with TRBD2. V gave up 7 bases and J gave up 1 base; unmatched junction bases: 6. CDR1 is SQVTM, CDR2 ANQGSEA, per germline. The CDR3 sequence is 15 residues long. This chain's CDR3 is CSATSSGRNTGELFF. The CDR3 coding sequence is TGCAGCGCCACCTCTAGCGGGAGGAACACCGGGGAGCTGTTTTTT.